A single sample gave rise to the 28 T cell receptor beta chains below, sequenced in a study of T-cell reconstitution after alpha-beta-depleted transplantation in children (dated by TCRdb to about 2016). The treatment or condition label here, explained by the study, means: allogeneic hematopoietic cell transplantation with graft depleted of TCRalphabeta T cells and CD19 B cells. Library method: PCR. Sequencing relied on an Illumina HiSeq 2500. TCR libraries were prepared with molecular barcoding, using unique molecular identifiers to normalize TCRbeta repertoire quantification. TCRdb handled the public reads itself, with Q25 trimming in fastp and clone calling in MiXCR, and kept productive beta chains. CDR3 protein sequences are deduplicated, and each keeps its most common genes and DNA. The sample table shows about 110,000 distinct CDR3 sequences, and under 25% are seen once. The ten largest make up 10% to 13% of the sample.

The sequencing used PBMCs, mostly from graft donor cells, collected 180 days after TCRalphabeta/CD19-depleted stem cell transplant. These receptors all stem from a male patient aged 2-15 years who had a stem cell transplant for chronic granulomatous disease, so the T cells may come from the graft donor.

Written as DNA, the CDR3 is TGTGCCAGCAGCACGGGACAGACATACGAGCAGTACTTC. Translated, it gives CASSTGQTYEQYF. The V and J genes are TRBV5-5 and TRBJ2-7; 7 positions match TRBD1. Germline CDR1 and CDR2: SGHKS and YYEKEE (reference sequence). The CDR3 is 13 residues long. V dropped 4 bases and J dropped 4; count of bases not matched to a gene: 5.

This sequence joins TRBV5-6 and TRBJ2-7, with 9 bases that match TRBD1. J lost 4 bases, V lost 4 bases, and 3 bases had no gene match. CDR1 SGHDT and CDR2 YYEEEE come from the germline V gene. This CDR3 has 13 residues. The DNA of the CDR3 is TGTGCCAGCAGCCGACAGGGGGTATACGAGCAGTACTTC. Its translation: CASSRQGVYEQYF.

In its sample, this clonotype was seen many times. The germline gene is not matched at one end of the junction; a read error may be the cause. The J gene is TRBJ2-3, the V gene TRBV20-1; 8 nucleotides align to TRBD2. The CDR3 length is 14 residues. The germline V gene encodes CDR1 DFQATT and CDR2 SNEGSKA (reference sequence). The chain's CDR3 is CSARVAGGGDTQYF. CDR3 DNA sequence: TGCAGTGCAAGAGTAGCCGGGGGGGGAGATACGCAGTATTTT.

This clonotype was counted many times. The chain links TRBV12-3 or TRBV12-4 to TRBJ1-5; possibly TRBD1 for D (6 bases). Deletions cut 5 bases from V and 3 bases from J, with 11 bases between. The CDR3 loop spans 14 amino acids. CDR3: CASSRRQVNQPQHF. The CDR3 coding sequence is TGTGCCAGCAGTCGCCGACAGGTCAATCAGCCCCAGCATTTT.

This clonotype was seen only a few times. The V and J genes are TRBV12-3 or TRBV12-4 and TRBJ2-7, with 8 positions matching TRBD1. V lost 4 bases and J lost 0; bases outside the gene matches: 5. The CDR3 totals 15 residues. The CDR3 DNA reads as TGTGCCAGCAGTTCTCAGGGGGCCCTCTCCTACGAGCAGTACTTC. Its protein is CASSSQGALSYEQYF.

In its sample, this clonotype was seen many times. The J gene is TRBJ1-2, the V gene TRBV20-1; 9 nucleotides align to TRBD1. Germline CDR1 and CDR2: DFQATT and SNEGSKA (reference sequence). V trimming: 5 bases; J trimming: 7 bases; junction bases outside the gene matches: 17. CDR3 size: 16 residues. The chain's CDR3 is CSAPVGGTGLLIGYTF. For the CDR3, the DNA is TGCAGTGCTCCTGTAGGCGGGACAGGGCTCCTTATTGGCTACACCTTC.

The gene calls are TRBV7-8 and TRBJ2-3; 8 bases agree with TRBD2. Germline loops: CDR1 SGHVS, CDR2 FQNEAQ. The CDR3 covers 16 residues. With 2 bases clipped from V and 0 bases from J, the junction kept 4 bases outside the gene matches. The CDR3 DNA reads as TGTGCCAGCAGCTTAATTAGCGGGGCTAGCACAGATACGCAGTATTTT. Translated, it gives CASSLISGASTDTQYF. The entire variable domain, with the rest obtained from reference TRBV7-8 and TRBJ2-3, is as follows: GAGVSQSPRYKVAKRGQDVALRCDPISGHVSLFWYQQALGQGPEFLTYFQNEAQLDKSGLPSDRFFAERPEGSVSTLKIQRTQQEDSAVYLCASSLISGASTDTQYFGPGTRLTVL.

In DNA form, the CDR3 reads TGTGCCAGCAGCTTAGAGGTGGGGGGCGAAGAGACCCAGTACTTC. It specifies CASSLEVGGEETQYF. The chain recombines TRBV7-2 with TRBJ2-5; D may match TRBD1 or TRBD2 (6 bases each). V lost 1 base, J lost 3 bases, and 12 bases lay in between. This CDR3 is built from 15 residues. Germline V gene lookup returns CDR1 SGHTA and CDR2 FQGNSA.

This clonotype appeared many times. The rearrangement uses TRBV27 and TRBJ2-3; D unresolved. The CDR3 totals 15 residues. Trimming stripped 0 bases from V and 2 bases from J, with 9 bases between. Germline CDR1 is MNHEY and CDR2 is SMNVEV (reference sequence). CDR3 DNA sequence: TGTGCCAGCAGTTTATCTGGTACCCCCACAGATACGCAGTATTTT. This translates into CASSLSGTPTDTQYF.

The table lists this clonotype with a few counts. This rearrangement joins TRBV15 to TRBJ2-1, with 10 bases matching TRBD2. The CDR3 has 15 residues. Germline values: CDR1 LNHNV, CDR2 YYDKDF (reference sequence). Trimming removed 4 bases from V and 12 bases from J; junction bases left unmatched: 12. The CDR3 here is CATSTQREGRPVQFF. Here the CDR3 DNA reads TGTGCCACCAGCACACAGCGGGAGGGCCGTCCTGTGCAGTTCTTC.

Ten or more counts support this clonotype. V gene TRBV20-1 combines with J gene TRBJ2-2, with 7 bases lining up with TRBD2. V shed 6 bases, J shed 0 bases, and the junction held 7 bases outside the gene matches. Per germline, CDR1 DFQATT and CDR2 SNEGSKA (reference sequence). The CDR3 is 15 residues long. Here the CDR3 reads CSAPKAGANTGELFF. CDR3 sequence (DNA): TGCAGTGCCCCGAAGGCGGGGGCGAACACCGGGGAGCTGTTTTTT.

In this sample, this clonotype turned up a few times. This sequence joins TRBV19 and TRBJ2-1, with TRBD2 matching over 10 bases. The CDR3 is 15 amino acids. V gave up 2 bases and J gave up 4 bases; unmatched junction bases: 2. Germline CDR1 is LNHDA and CDR2 is SQIVND (reference sequence). The CDR3 sequence is CASSITSGEYNEQFF. In DNA form, the CDR3 reads TGTGCCAGTAGTATAACTAGCGGGGAATACAATGAGCAGTTCTTC.

This clonotype was observed at least ten times. This chain links TRBV20-1 with TRBJ2-3; 7 nucleotides agree with TRBD2. Germline CDR1 is DFQATT and CDR2 is SNEGSKA (reference sequence). Losses at the gene ends were 0 bases for V and 1 base for J; bases not matched to a gene: 4. The CDR3 consists of 15 residues. The DNA of the CDR3 is TGCAGTGCTAGAGATGGCGGGAGAGGCACAGATACGCAGTATTTT. This encodes CSARDGGRGTDTQYF.

This clonotype came up many times. The rearrangement links TRBV11-2 to TRBJ2-1, with 9 bases that match TRBD2. Per germline, CDR1 SGHAT and CDR2 FQNNGV. The CDR3 extends over 17 amino acids. The junction had 14 bases not matched to a gene; V was cut back by 5 bases and J by 6 bases. This CDR3 is CASSRDPTSGGRNEQFF. DNA for the CDR3: TGTGCCAGCAGCCGAGATCCCACCAGCGGGGGGCGCAATGAGCAGTTCTTC.

About this clonotype itself: This may be a read error, as it is one base from a much larger clone. The rearrangement joins TRBV6-1 to TRBJ2-5; D may match TRBD1 or TRBD2 (5 bases each). Germline V lookup: CDR1 MNHNS, CDR2 SASEGT. CDR3 length: 13 residues. CDR3 coding DNA: TGTGCCACTACCCGGGGACCTCAAGAGACCCATTACTTC. Its protein product is CATTRGPQETHYF.

This clonotype was counted ten times or more. This chain uses TRBV29-1 with TRBJ2-7, with D hard to call. Between the trimmed V and J ends, which lost 6 bases and 9 bases, there was a span of 12 bases. The CDR3 has 10 residues. The germline V gene has CDR1 SQVTM and CDR2 ANQGSEA. CDR3 coding DNA: TGCAGCGTCGTTACGACCCGGCAGTACTTC. This encodes CSVVTTRQYF.

Many counts were recorded for this clonotype. The rearrangement links TRBV6-5 to TRBJ1-2, with 8 bases lining up with TRBD1. CDR3 size: 16 residues. The V and J ends lost 2 bases and 4 bases, in that order; junction bases with no gene match: 9. CDR1 MNHEY and CDR2 SVGAGI come from the germline V gene. DNA of the CDR3: TGTGCCAGCAGTTACGCCGATTCTGGGACAGGCTATGGCTACACCTTC. Residues: CASSYADSGTGYGYTF.

This clonotype has at least ten counts. The chain links TRBV5-6 to TRBJ2-4; D unclear. Germline lookup yields CDR1 SGHDT and CDR2 YYEEEE. This CDR3 region has 12 residues. Trimming took 3 bases from V and 4 from J, leaving 5 bases between them. CDR3 bases: TGTGCCAGCAGCTATTTTAAAAACATTCAGTACTTC. Translation gives CASSYFKNIQYF.

V gene TRBV6-6 combines with J gene TRBJ2-7; D may be TRBD1 (6 bases). Trimming took off 2 bases at V and 6 bases at J, with 14 bases between the two ends. The germline V gene encodes CDR1 MNHNY and CDR2 SVGAGI (reference sequence). CDR3 length: 14 amino acids. The CDR3 sequence is CASSYTLQGAEQYF. The CDR3 DNA reads as TGTGCCAGCAGTTACACATTACAGGGTGCCGAGCAGTACTTC.

This clonotype was counted at least ten times. This chain links TRBV20-1 with TRBJ2-3; tentatively, D is TRBD1 (7 bases). With 6 bases removed from V and 4 bases from J, the gap between germline ends came to 23 bases. This CDR3 contains 16 residues. CDR1 and CDR2 from the germline V gene are DFQATT and SNEGSKA (reference sequence). The CDR3 region has the DNA TGCAGTGCAAGTACAGGGGCGGAGGGAGTGGCAGATACGCAGTATTTT. Its protein is CSASTGAEGVADTQYF.

This clonotype was detected a few times. The chain couples TRBV5-1 to TRBJ2-7; no definite D call. The CDR3 totals 14 residues. V gave up 0 bases and J gave up 7 bases, with 14 bases separating them. Germline values: CDR1 SGHRS, CDR2 YFSETQ. CDR3 coding DNA: TGCGCCAGCAGCTTGGGGTCTGGTGTACAAGAGCAGTACTTC. Translated, it gives CASSLGSGVQEQYF. Full variable domain (missing parts from reference TRBV5-1 and TRBJ2-7): KAGVTQTPRYLIKTRGQQVTLSCSPISGHRSVSWYQQTPGQGLQFLFEYFSETQRNKGNFPGRFSGRQFSNSRSEMNVSTLELGDSALYLCASSLGSGVQEQYFGPGTRLTVT.

This clonotype was observed many times. The genes are TRBV29-1 and TRBJ2-7; D is uncertain. Germline CDR1 is SQVTM and CDR2 is ANQGSEA. The germline V and J ends were trimmed by 4 bases and 3 bases, with 13 bases remaining between them. The CDR3 runs 13 residues. DNA of the CDR3: TGCAGCGTTGCGAGAACCGAATACTACGAGCAGTACTTC. It specifies CSVARTEYYEQYF.

This clonotype was counted at least ten times. CDR3: CASSFQGERNIQYF. For the CDR3, the DNA is TGTGCCAGCAGTTTTCAGGGGGAGCGAAACATTCAGTACTTC. The J gene is TRBJ2-4, the V gene TRBV27; 7 nucleotides match TRBD1. This CDR3 contains 14 residues. The V and J ends lost 3 bases and 6 bases, in that order; junction bases with no gene match: 5. The germline V gene has CDR1 MNHEY and CDR2 SMNVEV (reference sequence).

This clonotype has only a few counts. This chain connects TRBV11-2 to TRBJ2-4, with a possible D match to TRBD1 (6 bases). CDR3 size: 18 residues. Looked up from germline, CDR1 is SGHAT and CDR2 is FQNNGV. V shed 4 bases and J shed 0 bases, with 19 bases lying between them. DNA of the CDR3: TGTGCCAGCAGCTCGCAGATTGGACAGCGGATAGCCAAAAACATTCAGTACTTC. It translates to CASSSQIGQRIAKNIQYF.

The J gene is TRBJ2-7, the V gene TRBV12-3 or TRBV12-4, with D perhaps matching TRBD1 or TRBD2 (5 bases each). The CDR3 totals 13 residues. V dropped 5 bases and J dropped 2 bases, with 10 bases sitting between them. CDR3 nucleotide sequence: TGTGCCAGCAGTCTGGGACCCCCCTACGAGCAGTACTTC. Its translation: CASSLGPPYEQYF.

The chain carries TRBV3-1 and TRBJ2-7; possible D gene TRBD1, 6 bases. This CDR3 has 13 amino acids. Trimming stripped 5 bases from V and 6 bases from J, with 14 bases between. CDR1 is LGHDT, CDR2 YNNKEL, per germline (reference sequence). CDR3 loop: CASSYGQLREQYF. CDR3 in DNA: TGTGCCAGCAGCTACGGACAGCTACGCGAGCAGTACTTC.

The rearrangement links TRBV6-2 or TRBV6-3 to TRBJ2-3; D is perhaps TRBD1 or TRBD2 (6 bases each). This CDR3 spans 16 amino acids. CDR1 is MNHEY and CDR2 is SVGEGT in the germline V gene. V was shortened by 5 bases and J by 2 bases, with 17 bases between the two germline ends. Written as DNA, the CDR3 is TGTGCCAGCAGTCCACGTTGGGGGGCTACCACAGATACGCAGTATTTT. Its protein product is CASSPRWGATTDTQYF.

The J gene is TRBJ2-1, the V gene TRBV12-3 or TRBV12-4, with 7 bases that match TRBD1. The CDR3 has 16 amino acids. V lost 10 bases and J lost 1; bases outside the gene matches: 13. The CDR3 here is CATADPWTGSYNEQFF. For the CDR3, the DNA is TGTGCCACAGCGGATCCGTGGACAGGTTCCTACAATGAGCAGTTCTTC.